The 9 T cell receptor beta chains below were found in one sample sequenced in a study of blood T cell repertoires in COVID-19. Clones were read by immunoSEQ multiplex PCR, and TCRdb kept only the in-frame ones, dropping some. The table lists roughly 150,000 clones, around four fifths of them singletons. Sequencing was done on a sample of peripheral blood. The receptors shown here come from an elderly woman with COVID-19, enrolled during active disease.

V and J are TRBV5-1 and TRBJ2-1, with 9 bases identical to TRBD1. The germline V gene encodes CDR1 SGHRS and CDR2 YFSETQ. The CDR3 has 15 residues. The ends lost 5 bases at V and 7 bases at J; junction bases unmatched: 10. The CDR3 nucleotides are TGCGCCAGCAGATATTTGACAGGGGGGTATAATGAGCAGTTCTTC. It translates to CASRYLTGGYNEQFF. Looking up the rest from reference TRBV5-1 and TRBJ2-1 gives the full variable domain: KAGVTQTPRYLIKTRGQQVTLSCSPISGHRSVSWYQQTPGQGLQFLFEYFSETQRNKGNFPGRFSGRQFSNSRSEMNVSTLELGDSALYLCASRYLTGGYNEQFFGPGTRLTVL.

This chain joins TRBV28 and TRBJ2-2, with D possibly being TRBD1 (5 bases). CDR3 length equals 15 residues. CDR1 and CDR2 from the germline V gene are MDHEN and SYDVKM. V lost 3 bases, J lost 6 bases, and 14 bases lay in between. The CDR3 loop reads CASSFGALRAGELFF. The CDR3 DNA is TGTGCCAGCAGTTTTGGGGCCCTTAGGGCCGGGGAGCTGTTTTTT.

CDR3 DNA: TGCAGCGTTGCTAGCGGGAGGGGAGAGCAGTACTTC. As protein: CSVASGRGEQYF. This chain connects TRBV29-1 to TRBJ2-7; 12 bases fit TRBD2. The CDR3 spans 12 residues. CDR1 is SQVTM, CDR2 ANQGSEA, per germline. J gave up 7 bases and V 4 bases, and 2 bases lay outside the gene matches.

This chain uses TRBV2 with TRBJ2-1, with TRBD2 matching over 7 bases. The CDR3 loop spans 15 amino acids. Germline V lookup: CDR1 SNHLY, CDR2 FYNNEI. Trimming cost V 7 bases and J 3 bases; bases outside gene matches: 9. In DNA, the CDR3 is TGTGCCAGCACCAGCGGGGTAGCGGTCTACAATGAGCAGTTCTTC. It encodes CASTSGVAVYNEQFF. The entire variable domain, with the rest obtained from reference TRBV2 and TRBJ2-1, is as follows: EPEVTQTPSHQVTQMGQEVILRCVPISNHLYFYWYRQILGQKVEFLVSFYNNEISEKSEIFDDQFSVERPDGSNFTLKIRSTKLEDSAMYFCASTSGVAVYNEQFFGPGTRLTVL.

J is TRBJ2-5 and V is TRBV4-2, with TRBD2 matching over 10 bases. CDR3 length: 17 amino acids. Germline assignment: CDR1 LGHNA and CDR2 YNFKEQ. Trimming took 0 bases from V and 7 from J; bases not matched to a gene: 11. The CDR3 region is CASSQDPGAGGQGTQYF. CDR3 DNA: TGTGCCAGCAGCCAAGATCCGGGAGCGGGGGGGCAGGGGACCCAGTACTTC.

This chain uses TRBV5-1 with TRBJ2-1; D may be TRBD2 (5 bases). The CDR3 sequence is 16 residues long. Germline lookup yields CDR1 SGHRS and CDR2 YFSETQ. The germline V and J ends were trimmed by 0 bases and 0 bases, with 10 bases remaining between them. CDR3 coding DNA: TGCGCCAGCAGCTTGGCAGCGGAGAGCTCCTACAATGAGCAGTTCTTC. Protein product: CASSLAAESSYNEQFF.

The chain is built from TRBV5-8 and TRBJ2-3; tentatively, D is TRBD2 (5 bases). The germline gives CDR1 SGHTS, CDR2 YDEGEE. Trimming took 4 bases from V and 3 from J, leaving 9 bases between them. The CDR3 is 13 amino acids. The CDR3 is CASSRGRTDTQYF. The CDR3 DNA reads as TGTGCCAGCAGCCGCGGGCGGACAGATACGCAGTATTTT.

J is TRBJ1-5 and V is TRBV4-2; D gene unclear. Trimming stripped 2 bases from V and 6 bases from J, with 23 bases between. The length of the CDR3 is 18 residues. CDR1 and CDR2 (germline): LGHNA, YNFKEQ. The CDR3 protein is CASSQHTLRSSSGQPQHF. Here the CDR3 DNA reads TGTGCCAGCAGCCAACACACCCTTCGCTCCTCATCGGGTCAGCCCCAGCATTTT.

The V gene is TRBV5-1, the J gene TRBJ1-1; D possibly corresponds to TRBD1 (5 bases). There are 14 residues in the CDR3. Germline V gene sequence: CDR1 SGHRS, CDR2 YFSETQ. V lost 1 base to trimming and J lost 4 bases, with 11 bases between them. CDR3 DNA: TGCGCCAGCAGCTTGTGGGGCGGGACCACTGAAGCTTTCTTT. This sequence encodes CASSLWGGTTEAFF.